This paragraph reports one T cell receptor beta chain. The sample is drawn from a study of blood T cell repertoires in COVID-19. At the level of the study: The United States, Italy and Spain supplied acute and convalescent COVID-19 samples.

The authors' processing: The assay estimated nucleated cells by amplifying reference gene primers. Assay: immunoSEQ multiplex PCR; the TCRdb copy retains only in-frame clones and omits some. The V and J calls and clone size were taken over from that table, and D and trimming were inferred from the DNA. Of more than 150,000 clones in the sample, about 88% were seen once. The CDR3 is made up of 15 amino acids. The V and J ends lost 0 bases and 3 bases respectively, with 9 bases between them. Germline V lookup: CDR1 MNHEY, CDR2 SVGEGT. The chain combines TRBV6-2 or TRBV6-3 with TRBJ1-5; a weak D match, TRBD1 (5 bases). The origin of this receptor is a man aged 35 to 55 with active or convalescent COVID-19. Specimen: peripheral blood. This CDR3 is CASSYSGGNNQPQHF. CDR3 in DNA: TGTGCCAGCAGTTACTCGGGGGGAAACAATCAGCCCCAGCATTTT.